Below are 30 T cell receptor beta chains sequenced from a single sample in a study of cytomegalovirus exposure and HLA in healthy donors (TCRdb year 2017). The library was generated by the immunoSEQ multiplex PCR assay. The multiplex PCR relied on a mix of 60 forward primers for TCR Vbeta segments and 13 reverse primers for TCR Jbeta segments. Imported from immuneACCESS, the table was reduced by TCRdb to in-frame sequences with V and J called. These copies leave out some clones; in studies compared against another copy, an unresolved V gene accounts for under half, and the cause of the remainder is not known. Here the sample has roughly 200,000 clones; more than 75% occur a single time. Together, the top ten hold 2.7% of the sample. Sequenced: PBMCs. Receptors originate from a woman aged 40 to 50 in good health and CMV-seronegative.

This sequence joins TRBV4-1 and TRBJ2-7; tentatively, D is TRBD2 (5 bases). V gave up 1 base and J gave up 6 bases, with 16 bases separating them. Germline CDR1 MGHRA, CDR2 YSYEKL. The CDR3 is 15 amino acids. The CDR3 DNA sequence: TGCGCCAGCAGCCAAGTGCTAGCACCATGGGTCGAGCAGTACTTC. Amino acid sequence: CASSQVLAPWVEQYF.

Details on this clone: A read error is likely, as this CDR3 ends without the conserved phenylalanine or tryptophan. It is unclear where the CDR3 begins or ends on the DNA, so no DNA is shown, and the CDR3 is as TCRdb lists it. This chain joins TRBV6-1 and TRBJ2-7; no check of the table's D call, TRBD1, against the DNA was made. CDR1 is MNHNS and CDR2 is SASEGT in the germline V gene. Both ends counted, the CDR3 spans 15 residues. This CDR3 is CASSENPAGIGTGYL.

The chain carries TRBV5-4 and TRBJ2-1; 12 bases match TRBD2. CDR3 length equals 16 residues. After removal of 4 bases from V and 4 bases from J, the junction contained 6 bases not matched to a gene. In germline, CDR1 is SGHNT, CDR2 YYREEE (reference sequence). The CDR3 protein is CASSLTSGSLYNEQFF. The DNA for the CDR3 is TGTGCCAGCAGCCTGACTAGCGGGAGCCTTTACAATGAGCAGTTCTTC.

The V and J genes are TRBV29-1 and TRBJ2-1; 7 bases agree with TRBD2. This CDR3 region has 16 residues. The V segment lost 1 base and the J segment 2 bases; nucleotides outside the gene matches: 8. The germline CDR1 and CDR2 sequences are SQVTM and ANQGSEA. CDR3 in DNA: TGCAGCGTTGAAGGGGCGGCTAGCGGAGCCTACAATGAGCAGTTCTTC. The encoded protein is CSVEGAASGAYNEQFF.

This clone was picked up a small number of times. J is TRBJ2-2 and V is TRBV19, with TRBD2 matching over 11 bases. The germline V gene has CDR1 LNHDA and CDR2 SQIVND (reference sequence). J was trimmed by 2 bases and V by 4 bases; bases with no gene match: 6. CDR3 size: 17 residues. The CDR3 DNA sequence: TGTGCCAGTAGTACTCTGGGGACTAGCGGTAACACCGGGGAGCTGTTTTTT. It is translated as CASSTLGTSGNTGELFF.

J is TRBJ2-2 and V is TRBV7-9, with 8 bases lining up with TRBD1. With 5 bases clipped from V and 3 bases from J, the junction kept 5 bases outside the gene matches. The length of the CDR3 is 15 residues. The germline gives CDR1 SEHNR, CDR2 FQNEAQ (reference sequence). CDR3 bases: TGTGCCAGCAGCCTCTGGACAGGGCACACCGGGGAGCTGTTTTTT. It codes for CASSLWTGHTGELFF.

This clone was recorded a few times. The chain is built from TRBV13 and TRBJ2-2; 7 nucleotides agree with TRBD1. J lost 5 bases, V lost 5 bases, and 8 bases had no gene match. Germline V gene sequence: CDR1 PRHDT, CDR2 FYEKMQ (reference sequence). CDR3 length: 15 amino acids. The CDR3 sequence: CASSPRTGRTGELFF. CDR3 coding DNA: TGTGCCAGCAGCCCGAGGACAGGAAGGACCGGGGAGCTGTTTTTT.

The rearrangement links TRBV30 to TRBJ2-3; TRBD1 matches 7 bases. This CDR3 is 13 amino acids long. Germline trimming cut 1 base from V and 5 bases from J; bases unmatched to any gene: 3. The germline CDR1 and CDR2 sequences are GTSNPN and SVGIG (reference sequence). CDR3 in DNA: TGTGCCTGGAGTGGAGGACAGGAAGATACGCAGTATTTT. Protein: CAWSGGQEDTQYF.

The gene calls are TRBV10-1 and TRBJ1-6; 9 positions match TRBD1. Germline V lookup: CDR1 WNHNN, CDR2 SYGVQD (reference sequence). Unmatched junction bases numbered 7, after V lost 3 bases and J lost 1 base. The CDR3 runs 18 residues. Here the CDR3 reads CASSDPDRGRSYNSPLHF. Written as DNA, the CDR3 is TGCGCCAGCAGTGACCCGGACAGGGGAAGGTCCTATAATTCACCCCTCCACTTT.

On this clone: Its ends do not fully match the called genes, so a read error is possible. This chain joins TRBV28 and TRBJ1-1; D might be TRBD1 (5 bases). The CDR3 is made up of 14 amino acids. Per the germline V gene, CDR1 is MDHEN and CDR2 is SYDVKM. This CDR3 reads CASSLSRVGTEAFF. Here the CDR3 DNA reads TGTGCCAGCAGCTTATCCAGGGTGGGGACTGAAGCTTTCTTT.

This clone was picked up one time. The chain is built from TRBV11-2 and TRBJ2-1, with TRBD2 as a possible D gene (5 bases). The ends were cut back, 5 bases at V and 6 bases at J, with 20 bases in the middle. Germline loops: CDR1 SGHAT, CDR2 FQNNGV. The CDR3 extends over 16 amino acids. This chain's CDR3 is CASSPPPLGLFNEQFF. DNA for the CDR3: TGTGCCAGCAGCCCGCCCCCACTAGGTCTCTTCAATGAGCAGTTCTTC.

CDR3 residues: CASSFFPGGNTGELFF. DNA of the CDR3: TGCGCCAGCAGCTTCTTTCCGGGAGGGAACACCGGGGAGCTGTTTTTT. The chain joins TRBV5-1 to TRBJ2-2, with 7 bases fitting TRBD2. The CDR3 is 16 amino acids. V lost 2 bases and J lost 1; bases outside the gene matches: 5. CDR1 is SGHRS, CDR2 YFSETQ, per germline.

The chain recombines TRBV6-5 with TRBJ2-7; D is perhaps TRBD1 (5 bases). Germline loops: CDR1 MNHEY, CDR2 SVGAGI. V lost 2 bases and J lost 6, with 5 bases in between. The CDR3 length is 11 residues. The CDR3, as DNA: TGTGCCAGCAGTTACGGGGCCGAGCAGTACTTC. Amino acids: CASSYGAEQYF.

This chain connects TRBV27 to TRBJ2-7; weak D call: TRBD2 (5 bases). Germline-derived CDR1 and CDR2 are MNHEY and SMNVEV (reference sequence). The V end was cut by 2 bases, the J end by 3 bases, with 5 bases between. This CDR3 is built from 12 residues. The CDR3 spells CASSLGGYEQYF. In DNA form, the CDR3 reads TGTGCCAGCAGTTTAGGAGGCTACGAGCAGTACTTC.

The V call is TRBV4-1, the J call TRBJ2-1; D is uncertain. V shed 4 bases and J shed 8 bases, with 18 bases lying between them. Per germline, CDR1 MGHRA and CDR2 YSYEKL. The CDR3 covers 15 residues. The CDR3 protein is CASSPRVAKSDEQFF. CDR3 nucleotides: TGCGCCAGCAGCCCCCGGGTCGCAAAGTCGGATGAGCAGTTCTTC.

This clone was counted a few times. The chain is built from TRBV5-1 and TRBJ2-2, with TRBD2 identical over 7 bases. The CDR3 covers 15 residues. Germline V gene lookup returns CDR1 SGHRS and CDR2 YFSETQ. V dropped 1 base and J dropped 3; count of bases not matched to a gene: 3. CDR3 region: CASSLRAGDTGELFF. The CDR3 nucleotides read TGCGCCAGCAGCTTGAGGGCGGGGGACACCGGGGAGCTGTTTTTT.

This clone was found a few times. J is TRBJ2-7 and V is TRBV5-1; TRBD2 is a possible D gene (5 bases). This CDR3 is built from 14 residues. Germline assignment: CDR1 SGHRS and CDR2 YFSETQ. Trimming left V 2 bases short and J 4 bases short, with 13 bases between. The CDR3 is CASSFSSKLYEQYF. CDR3 sequence (DNA): TGCGCCAGCAGCTTTTCTAGCAAGCTTTACGAGCAGTACTTC. Full variable domain (outside the CDR3, taken from reference TRBV5-1 and TRBJ2-7): KAGVTQTPRYLIKTRGQQVTLSCSPISGHRSVSWYQQTPGQGLQFLFEYFSETQRNKGNFPGRFSGRQFSNSRSEMNVSTLELGDSALYLCASSFSSKLYEQYFGPGTRLTVT.

This chain uses TRBV29-1 with TRBJ1-1; TRBD1 matches at 7 bases. Trimming cost V 4 bases and J 5 bases; bases outside gene matches: 16. CDR3 length: 16 amino acids. Germline CDR1 reads SQVTM; CDR2 reads ANQGSEA. CDR3 in amino acids: CSVVEGQGGLRTEAFF. In nucleotides, the CDR3 is TGCAGCGTTGTAGAAGGGCAGGGGGGCTTGCGGACTGAAGCTTTCTTT. Variable domain in full (rest from reference TRBV29-1 and TRBJ1-1): SAVISQKPSRDICQRGTSLTIQCQVDSQVTMMFWYRQQPGQSLTLIATANQGSEATYESGFVIDKFPISRPNLTFSTLTVSNMSPEDSSIYLCSVVEGQGGLRTEAFFGQGTRLTVV.

The CDR3 coding sequence is TGTGCCAGTAGTCAGGGACAGGGGATTAATCAGCCCCAGCATTTT. Protein product: CASSQGQGINQPQHF. The V and J genes are TRBV19 and TRBJ1-5, with TRBD1 matching over 10 bases. This CDR3 has 15 residues. Losses at the gene ends were 5 bases for V and 4 bases for J; bases not matched to a gene: 5. Germline loops: CDR1 LNHDA, CDR2 SQIVND (reference sequence). Full variable domain (remainder filled in from reference TRBV19 and TRBJ1-5): DGGITQSPKYLFRKEGQNVTLSCEQNLNHDAMYWYRQDPGQGLRLIYYSQIVNDFQKGDIAEGYSVSREKKESFPLTVTSAQKNPTAFYLCASSQGQGINQPQHFGDGTRLSIL.

V gene TRBV5-1 combines with J gene TRBJ1-2; TRBD1 is a possible D gene (5 bases). Trimming left V 4 bases short and J 3 bases short, with 10 bases between. The CDR3 is made up of 13 amino acids. CDR1 is SGHRS, CDR2 YFSETQ, per germline. The CDR3 spells CASSVDTYYGYTF. The DNA for the CDR3 is TGCGCCAGCAGCGTGGACACGTACTATGGCTACACCTTC.

The rearrangement uses TRBV5-1 and TRBJ1-1; possibly TRBD1 for D (6 bases). CDR1 is SGHRS and CDR2 is YFSETQ in the germline V gene. This CDR3 spans 16 amino acids. Trimming left V 2 bases short and J 0 bases short, with 14 bases between. The CDR3 region has the DNA TGCGCCAGCAGCTTACAGACAGGAATAATGAACACTGAAGCTTTCTTT. Translated, it gives CASSLQTGIMNTEAFF.

V and J are TRBV2 and TRBJ1-5; maybe TRBD1 (5 bases). Germline CDR1 and CDR2: SNHLY and FYNNEI. Trimming stripped 3 bases from V and 6 bases from J, with 15 bases between. The CDR3 runs to 15 residues. The CDR3 bases are TGTGCCAGCAGTGAGCACGTCCTCAGGGCTCAGCCCCAGCATTTT. This sequence encodes CASSEHVLRAQPQHF. Variable domain in full (rest from reference TRBV2 and TRBJ1-5): EPEVTQTPSHQVTQMGQEVILRCVPISNHLYFYWYRQILGQKVEFLVSFYNNEISEKSEIFDDQFSVERPDGSNFTLKIRSTKLEDSAMYFCASSEHVLRAQPQHFGDGTRLSIL.

V is TRBV5-1 and J is TRBJ2-7; D call uncertain. The CDR3 is made up of 12 amino acids. CDR1 is SGHRS, CDR2 YFSETQ, per germline. V was shortened by 0 bases and J by 3 bases, with 4 bases between the two germline ends. Written as DNA, the CDR3 is TGCGCCAGCAGCTTGGACTACTACGAGCAGTACTTC. It is translated as CASSLDYYEQYF.

The chain employs TRBV7-2 and TRBJ2-1; weak D call: TRBD2 (6 bases). Trimming stripped 1 base from V and 8 bases from J, with 12 bases between. The CDR3 contains 14 residues. The germline CDR1 and CDR2 sequences are SGHTA and FQGNSA. CDR3 region: CASSLGGVQDEQFF. The CDR3 bases are TGTGCCAGCAGCTTAGGGGGGGTACAGGATGAGCAGTTCTTC.

The rearrangement joins TRBV5-6 to TRBJ2-3, with 8 bases fitting TRBD1. The CDR3 covers 12 residues. The V and J ends lost 3 bases and 9 bases, in that order; junction bases with no gene match: 3. Germline V gives CDR1 SGHDT, CDR2 YYEEEE. The CDR3 region has the DNA TGTGCCAGCAGCTCCCGGGACAGGACGCAGTATTTT. This encodes CASSSRDRTQYF. Filled out from reference TRBV5-6 and TRBJ2-3, the complete variable domain reads DAGVTQSPTHLIKTRGQQVTLRCSPKSGHDTVSWYQQALGQGPQFIFQYYEEEERQRGNFPDRFSGHQFPNYSSELNVNALLLGDSALYLCASSSRDRTQYFGPGTRLTVL.

V usage is TRBV29-1 and J usage is TRBJ2-5; TRBD2 is a possible D gene (5 bases). V shed 7 bases and J shed 9 bases, with 21 bases lying between them. CDR1 is SQVTM and CDR2 is ANQGSEA in the germline V gene. The CDR3 length is 13 residues. The CDR3 spells CSECWEFLSSQYF. DNA for the CDR3: TGCAGCGAATGTTGGGAGTTCCTTTCGTCCCAGTACTTC.

V is TRBV15 and J is TRBJ2-7; 7 positions agree with TRBD1. The CDR3 spans 14 residues. Germline trimming cut 6 bases from V and 1 base from J; bases unmatched to any gene: 6. Germline CDR1 reads LNHNV; CDR2 reads YYDKDF (reference sequence). The CDR3 DNA sequence: TGTGCCACCAGAGAGACAGGGAGTTCCTACGAGCAGTACTTC. The encoded protein is CATRETGSSYEQYF. Together with reference TRBV15 and TRBJ2-7, the CDR3 gives the full variable domain: DAMVIQNPRYQVTQFGKPVTLSCSQTLNHNVMYWYQQKSSQAPKLLFHYYDKDFNNEADTPDNFQSRRPNTSFCFLDIRSPGLGDTAMYLCATRETGSSYEQYFGPGTRLTVT.

This rearrangement joins TRBV9 to TRBJ2-3; 12 positions match TRBD2. V lost 4 bases to trimming and J lost 9 bases; unmatched junction nucleotides: 9. The CDR3 length is 15 residues. CDR1 SGDLS and CDR2 YYNGEE come from the germline V gene. In nucleotides, the CDR3 is TGTGCCAGCAGCATTGGACTAGCGGGGCAGGGGACGCAGTATTTT. Its translation: CASSIGLAGQGTQYF. The full variable domain, in which reference TRBV9 and TRBJ2-3 provide the parts outside the CDR3, is DSGVTQTPKHLITATGQRVTLRCSPRSGDLSVYWYQQSLDQGLQFLIQYYNGEERAKGNILERFSAQQFPDLHSELNLSSLELGDSALYFCASSIGLAGQGTQYFGPGTRLTVL.

The CDR3, as DNA: TGTGCCAGCGTGCGGGGACTGAACACTGAAGCTTTCTTT. Its translation: CASVRGLNTEAFF. The rearrangement joins TRBV5-8 to TRBJ1-1; weak D call: TRBD1 (5 bases). The CDR3 has 13 amino acids. V gave up 7 bases and J gave up 0 bases, with 10 bases separating them. Germline CDR1 reads SGHTS; CDR2 reads YDEGEE.

The chain carries TRBV6-1 and TRBJ2-7; D unclear. V was trimmed by 4 bases and J by 6 bases, leaving 10 bases between them. This CDR3 is built from 12 residues. Germline V lookup: CDR1 MNHNS, CDR2 SASEGT. The CDR3 region is CASSAERFEQYF. The CDR3 bases are TGTGCCAGCAGTGCTGAGCGTTTCGAGCAGTACTTC.